This T cell receptor beta chain was profiled in a study of T cell responses to AZD1222 COVID-19 vaccine. Study-wide results and caveats: The donors showed a predominance of white British ancestry and of females, with possible underestimation of clonal diversity.

V was shortened by 9 bases and J by 2 bases, with 14 bases between the two germline ends. CDR3 length: 13 residues. Germline V gives CDR1 LNHDA, CDR2 SQIVND (reference sequence). TCRdb's copy holds only in-frame clones and misses some; the assay was immunoSEQ multiplex PCR. Here the sample spans approximately 100,000 clones, 80% to 95% being singletons. On this clone: The antigen is unknown.

The J gene is TRBJ2-7, the V gene TRBV19, with D maybe TRBD1 (7 bases). This TCR was recovered from an adult in good health. The sample was peripheral blood, taken on day 0 of AZD1222 vaccination. The CDR3 DNA sequence: TGTGCCAGCGCCCCAGGGGGGCCCTACGAGCAGTACTTC. The encoded protein is CASAPGGPYEQYF.